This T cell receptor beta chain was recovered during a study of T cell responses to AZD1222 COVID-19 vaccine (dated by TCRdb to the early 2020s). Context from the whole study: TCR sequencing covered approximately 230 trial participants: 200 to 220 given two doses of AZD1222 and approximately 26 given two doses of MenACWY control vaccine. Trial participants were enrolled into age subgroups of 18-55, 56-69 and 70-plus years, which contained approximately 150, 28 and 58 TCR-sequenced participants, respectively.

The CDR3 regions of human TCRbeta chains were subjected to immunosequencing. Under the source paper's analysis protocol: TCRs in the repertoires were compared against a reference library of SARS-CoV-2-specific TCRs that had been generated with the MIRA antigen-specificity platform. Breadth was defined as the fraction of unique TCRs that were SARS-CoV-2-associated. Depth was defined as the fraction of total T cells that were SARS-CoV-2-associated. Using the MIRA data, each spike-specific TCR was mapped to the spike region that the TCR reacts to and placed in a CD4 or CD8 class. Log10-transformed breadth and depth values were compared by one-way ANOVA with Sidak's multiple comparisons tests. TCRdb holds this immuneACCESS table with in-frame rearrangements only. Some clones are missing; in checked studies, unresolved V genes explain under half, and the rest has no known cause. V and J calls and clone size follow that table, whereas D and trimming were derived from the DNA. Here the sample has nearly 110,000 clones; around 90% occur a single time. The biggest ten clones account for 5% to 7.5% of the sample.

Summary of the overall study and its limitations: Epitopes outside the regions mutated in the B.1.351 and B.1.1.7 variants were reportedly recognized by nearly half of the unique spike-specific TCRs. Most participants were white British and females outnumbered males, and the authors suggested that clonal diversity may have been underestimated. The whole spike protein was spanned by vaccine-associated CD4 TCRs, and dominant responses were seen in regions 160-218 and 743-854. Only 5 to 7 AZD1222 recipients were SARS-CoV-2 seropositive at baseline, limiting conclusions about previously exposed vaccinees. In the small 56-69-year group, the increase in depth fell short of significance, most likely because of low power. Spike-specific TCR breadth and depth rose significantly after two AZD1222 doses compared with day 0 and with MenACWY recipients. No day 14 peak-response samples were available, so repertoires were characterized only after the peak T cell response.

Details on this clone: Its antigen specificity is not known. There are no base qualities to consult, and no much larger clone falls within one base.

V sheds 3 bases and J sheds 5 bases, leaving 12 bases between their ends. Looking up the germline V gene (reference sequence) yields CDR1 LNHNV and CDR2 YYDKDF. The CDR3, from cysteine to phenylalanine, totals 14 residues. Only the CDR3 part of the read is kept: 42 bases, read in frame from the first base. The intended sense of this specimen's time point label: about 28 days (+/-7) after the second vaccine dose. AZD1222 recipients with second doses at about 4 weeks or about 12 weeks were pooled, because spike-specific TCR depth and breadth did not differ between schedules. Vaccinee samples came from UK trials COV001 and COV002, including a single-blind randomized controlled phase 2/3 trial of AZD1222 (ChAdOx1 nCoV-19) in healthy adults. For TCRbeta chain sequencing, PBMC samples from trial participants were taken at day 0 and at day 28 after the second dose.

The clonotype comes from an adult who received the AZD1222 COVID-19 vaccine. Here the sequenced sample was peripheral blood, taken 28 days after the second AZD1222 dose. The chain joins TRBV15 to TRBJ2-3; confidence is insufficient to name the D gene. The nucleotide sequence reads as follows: TGTGCCACCAGCAGTCACCCAAGTGGAGATACGCAGTATTTT. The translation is CATSSHPSGDTQYF.